These 20 T cell receptor beta chains share one sample of origin, sequenced in a study of shared clonotypes between healthy human individuals. Method: immunoSEQ multiplex PCR; TCRdb's copy keeps in-frame clones and lacks some. Of over 850,000 clones listed, 75% to 85% are singletons. The sample was memory CD4+ T cells from PBMCs. Stated subset: CD45RA-negative fraction. The origin of the receptors is a man younger than 35 in good health. Some clones in this sample may be carry-over from other donors' samples.

The chain links TRBV6-6 to TRBJ2-7; 8 nucleotides line up with TRBD2. In germline, CDR1 is MNHNY, CDR2 SVGAGI (reference sequence). The CDR3 is 16 amino acids. With 7 bases clipped from V and 5 bases from J, the junction kept 16 bases outside the gene matches. For the CDR3, the DNA is TGTGCCAGCACCAGGGGAGGGCTAGCGGGTTTCGACGAGCAGTACTTC. It specifies CASTRGGLAGFDEQYF.

V is TRBV2 and J is TRBJ2-7; the D gene could be TRBD1 or TRBD2 (5 bases each). CDR3 length: 13 amino acids. V lost 3 bases, J lost 5 bases, and 11 bases lay in between. Per germline, CDR1 SNHLY and CDR2 FYNNEI. The CDR3 DNA follows: TGTGCCAGCAGTGATCGGGGCCGAAACGAGCAGTACTTC. It translates to CASSDRGRNEQYF.

Turning to this clone: The sample holds other DNA sequences that translate to the same CDR3. The CDR3 DNA reads as TGTGCCAGCAGTTTGGGTCAGCCCCAGCATTTT. Amino acids: CASSLGQPQHF. The chain combines TRBV28 with TRBJ1-5; D uncertain. Trimming took off 3 bases at V and 6 bases at J, with 3 bases between the two ends. The germline V gene has CDR1 MDHEN and CDR2 SYDVKM. The CDR3 runs to 11 residues.

V gene TRBV7-9 combines with J gene TRBJ2-7; D possibly corresponds to TRBD1 (5 bases). CDR3 length equals 13 residues. The ends were cut back, 3 bases at V and 7 bases at J, with 13 bases in the middle. Germline loops: CDR1 SEHNR, CDR2 FQNEAQ (reference sequence). The CDR3 coding sequence is TGTGCCAGCAGCTTTCAGGGATTGAGGGAGCAGTACTTC. Its translation is CASSFQGLREQYF.

The chain joins TRBV11-2 to TRBJ1-1; TRBD1 agrees at 8 bases. The CDR3 contains 14 residues. After removal of 5 bases from V and 4 bases from J, the junction contained 6 bases not matched to a gene. Germline V lookup: CDR1 SGHAT, CDR2 FQNNGV. CDR3 protein: CASSGRTGGTEAFF. CDR3 DNA: TGTGCCAGCAGCGGACGTACAGGGGGCACTGAAGCTTTCTTT.

About this clone itself: This likely stems from a read error, as it lies one base from a far larger clone. This chain links TRBV7-3 with TRBJ1-1; the D is unclear. Trimming stripped 0 bases from V and 4 bases from J, with 9 bases between. Germline assignment: CDR1 SGHTA and CDR2 FQGTGA. This CDR3 spans 14 amino acids. In DNA, the CDR3 is TGTGCCAGCAGCTTAACGAATCAGAGCACTGAAGCTTTCTTT. Translating gives CASSLTNQSTEAFF.

J is TRBJ2-5 and V is TRBV13; maybe TRBD2 (6 bases). Trimming took off 2 bases at V and 2 bases at J, with 9 bases between the two ends. The CDR3 has 14 residues. Germline assignment: CDR1 PRHDT and CDR2 FYEKMQ (reference sequence). CDR3 protein: CASSLRGIQETQYF. CDR3 in DNA: TGTGCCAGCAGCTTACGGGGGATACAAGAGACCCAGTACTTC.

The J gene is TRBJ2-2, the V gene TRBV5-1; D remains ambiguous. This CDR3 has 16 residues. Trimming stripped 0 bases from V and 1 base from J, with 10 bases between. Germline CDR1 is SGHRS and CDR2 is YFSETQ. The CDR3 DNA is TGCGCCAGCAGCTTGGCCGGGCAACAGAACACCGGGGAGCTGTTTTTT. Protein product: CASSLAGQQNTGELFF. Supplemented by reference TRBV5-1 and TRBJ2-2, the full variable domain reads KAGVTQTPRYLIKTRGQQVTLSCSPISGHRSVSWYQQTPGQGLQFLFEYFSETQRNKGNFPGRFSGRQFSNSRSEMNVSTLELGDSALYLCASSLAGQQNTGELFFGEGSRLTVL.

Regarding this clone: This may be a read error: a much more frequent sequence differs by one nucleotide. V is TRBV7-9 and J is TRBJ1-2; 7 positions match TRBD1. The germline V gene encodes CDR1 SEHNR and CDR2 FQNEAQ (reference sequence). Trimming at V came to 4 bases and at J to 3 bases, leaving 17 bases not matched to a gene. This CDR3 is 18 amino acids long. The CDR3 DNA follows: TGTGCCAGCAGCTCCCCGCCGCTCGACAGGGATCCAGACTATGGCTACACCTTC. It encodes CASSSPPLDRDPDYGYTF.

This clone was seen many times. The chain couples TRBV28 to TRBJ1-4, with D unresolved. The CDR3 has 16 amino acids. CDR1 is MDHEN and CDR2 is SYDVKM in the germline V gene. Trimming left V 2 bases short and J 0 bases short, with 10 bases between. DNA for the CDR3: TGTGCCAGCAGTTTAGTAGGAAGTGCAACTAATGAAAAACTGTTTTTT. The encoded protein is CASSLVGSATNEKLFF.

V is TRBV28 and J is TRBJ1-3, with D possibly being TRBD1 (5 bases). Germline CDR1 is MDHEN and CDR2 is SYDVKM. CDR3 length equals 15 residues. The germline V and J ends were trimmed by 8 bases and 7 bases, with 21 bases remaining between them. The CDR3 DNA follows: TGTGCCAGCGGTAAACAGGCAACACTCGGGAACACCATATATTTT. Protein: CASGKQATLGNTIYF.

The chain carries TRBV9 and TRBJ1-5; D gene uncertain. The germline CDR1 and CDR2 sequences are SGDLS and YYNGEE. This CDR3 region has 15 residues. V lost 0 bases and J 1 base, leaving 8 bases between the germline ends. CDR3 sequence (DNA): TGTGCCAGCAGCGTAGCTTGGGGAAGCAATCAGCCCCAGCATTTT. Residues: CASSVAWGSNQPQHF.

This clone was seen only a few times. The same CDR3 can be traced to other DNA sequences in this sample. This chain links TRBV5-1 with TRBJ1-1, with 8 bases matching TRBD1. In germline, CDR1 is SGHRS, CDR2 YFSETQ. CDR3 length: 13 residues. Germline trimming cut 0 bases from V and 5 bases from J; bases unmatched to any gene: 0. The CDR3 DNA reads as TGCGCCAGCAGCTTGGGGACAGGGACTGAAGCTTTCTTT. Protein product: CASSLGTGTEAFF.

This clone was detected only once. The chain carries TRBV7-2 and TRBJ2-7; the D is unclear. V was pared by 8 bases and J by 12 bases, with 20 bases between. The germline CDR1 and CDR2 sequences are SGHTA and FQGNSA. The CDR3 spans 12 residues. The CDR3 nucleotides read TGTGCCAGCGGATCCGCGCCCGCACGCCCGTACTTC. Translating gives CASGSAPARPYF. The full variable domain, completed using reference TRBV7-2 and TRBJ2-7, is GAGVSQSPSNKVTEKGKDVELRCDPISGHTALYWYRQSLGQGLEFLIYFQGNSAPDKSGLPSDRFSAERTGGSVSTLTIQRTQQEDSAVYLCASGSAPARPYFGPGTRLTVT.

The chain combines TRBV5-4 with TRBJ2-7; TRBD1 matches 11 bases. Looked up from germline, CDR1 is SGHNT and CDR2 is YYREEE (reference sequence). The CDR3 covers 16 residues. The V and J ends lost 4 bases and 7 bases, in that order; junction bases with no gene match: 13. This CDR3 reads CASSPRRTGGPGEQYF. DNA for the CDR3: TGTGCCAGCAGCCCGAGACGGACAGGGGGCCCGGGTGAGCAGTACTTC.

Worth noting for this clone: The same CDR3 is also encoded by other DNA sequences in this sample. The chain employs TRBV11-3 and TRBJ2-3; D gene unclear. Germline V gene lookup returns CDR1 SGHNT and CDR2 YENEEA. V lost 1 base and J 4 bases, leaving 3 bases between the germline ends. The CDR3 sequence is 12 residues long. The CDR3 DNA reads as TGTGCCAGCAGCTTAGGACCAGATACGCAGTATTTT. This codes for CASSLGPDTQYF.

This chain uses TRBV5-4 with TRBJ1-4; D is perhaps TRBD1 (5 bases). V was shortened by 0 bases and J by 7 bases, with 10 bases between the two germline ends. Germline V gene data show CDR1 as SGHNT and CDR2 as YYREEE (reference sequence). The CDR3 consists of 14 residues. In DNA form, the CDR3 reads TGTGCCAGCAGCTTGGCCAGGGATGGTGAAAAACTGTTTTTT. This sequence encodes CASSLARDGEKLFF.

This clone has more than one count but fewer than ten. The chain is built from TRBV30 and TRBJ1-1, with D unclear. CDR3 length equals 12 residues. Between the trimmed V and J ends, which lost 4 bases and 5 bases, there was a span of 11 bases. Germline loops: CDR1 GTSNPN, CDR2 SVGIG (reference sequence). The CDR3 coding sequence is TGTGCCTGGACAGGAGAGAGGACTGAAGCTTTCTTT. As protein: CAWTGERTEAFF.

The chain has TRBV5-6 and TRBJ1-1; unclear D gene. CDR1 and CDR2 (germline): SGHDT, YYEEEE. Trimming cost V 3 bases and J 0 bases, with 6 bases left between them. This CDR3 is 13 amino acids long. The CDR3 sequence is CASSYQVNTEAFF. The CDR3 DNA sequence: TGTGCCAGCAGCTATCAGGTGAACACTGAAGCTTTCTTT.

This clone has a handful of counts. The chain joins TRBV28 to TRBJ2-3; 7 positions agree with TRBD2. CDR1 is MDHEN, CDR2 SYDVKM, per germline. The CDR3 consists of 14 residues. V lost 10 bases, J lost 2 bases, and 9 bases stayed unmatched. The CDR3 coding sequence is TGTGCCACCGCGGGGGAGGGCCCCACAGATACGCAGTATTTT. Its translation is CATAGEGPTDTQYF.